Below, 32 T cell receptor beta chains from the same sample are listed, as sequenced in a study of blood T cell repertoires in COVID-19. Here immunoSEQ multiplex PCR was the method, and the copy in TCRdb shows in-frame clones only, minus some. The sample yields around 700,000 clones, approximately 90% seen once. Input material: peripheral blood. The receptors were gathered from a woman aged 18-29 years with acute or convalescent COVID-19.

This clone occurred once. The chain links TRBV7-8 to TRBJ1-2; 7 bases align to TRBD1. From germline, CDR1 is SGHVS and CDR2 FQNEAQ. This CDR3 spans 15 amino acids. Trimming took 5 bases from V and 4 from J; bases not matched to a gene: 10. The CDR3 bases are TGTGCCAGCAGCCCGGGACAGTTGTCCATCTATGGCTACACCTTC. This encodes CASSPGQLSIYGYTF.

The J gene is TRBJ2-2, the V gene TRBV5-5, with D hard to call. Per germline, CDR1 SGHKS and CDR2 YYEKEE (reference sequence). This CDR3 has 17 residues. V lost 5 bases and J 1 base, leaving 18 bases between the germline ends. For the CDR3, the DNA is TGTGCCAGCAGGAACTCGCCGGGTAGCTTGAACACCGGGGAGCTGTTTTTT. Translating gives CASRNSPGSLNTGELFF.

A single count supports this clone. J is TRBJ1-4 and V is TRBV4-1, with TRBD1 matching over 7 bases. The length of the CDR3 is 17 residues. CDR1 and CDR2 (germline): MGHRA, YSYEKL. The junction had 8 bases not matched to a gene; V was cut back by 1 base and J by 3 bases. In nucleotides, the CDR3 is TGCGCCAGCAGCCAAGGTCCCGCGACAGGGCCTAATGAAAAACTGTTTTTT. Translating it yields CASSQGPATGPNEKLFF.

The CDR3 loop reads CASSTDSLVYEQYF. The CDR3 nucleotides are TGTGCCAGTAGCACGGACAGCCTGGTCTACGAGCAGTACTTC. V usage is TRBV19 and J usage is TRBJ2-7; D is perhaps TRBD1 (6 bases). Trimming took off 6 bases at V and 3 bases at J, with 15 bases between the two ends. This CDR3 has 14 amino acids. Germline loops: CDR1 LNHDA, CDR2 SQIVND (reference sequence).

The chain links TRBV3-1 (or the pseudogene TRBV3-2) to TRBJ1-1; D may be TRBD1 (5 bases). Trimming left V 1 base short and J 6 bases short, with 15 bases between. CDR1 is LGHDT, CDR2 YNNKEL, per germline (reference sequence). CDR3 length: 15 amino acids. Here the CDR3 reads CASSQGGQRTAEAFF. As DNA, the CDR3 is TGTGCCAGCAGCCAAGGGGGCCAGCGAACCGCTGAAGCTTTCTTT.

The rearrangement joins TRBV7-6 to TRBJ2-3, with D perhaps TRBD2 (7 bases). This CDR3 contains 15 residues. Germline V gene lookup returns CDR1 SGHVS and CDR2 FNYEAQ. V was shortened by 4 bases and J by 5 bases, with 16 bases between the two germline ends. As DNA, the CDR3 is TGTGCCAGCAGCTCGTTGGGGGGGCCGATAGATACGCAGTATTTT. Translated, it gives CASSSLGGPIDTQYF.

The chain recombines TRBV12-3 or TRBV12-4 with TRBJ1-2; D gene ambiguous. The CDR3 runs 12 residues. V was clipped by 2 bases and J by 7 bases, with 8 bases between them. This CDR3 is CASSLNGVGYTF. In DNA, the CDR3 is TGTGCCAGCAGTTTAAACGGGGTTGGCTACACCTTC.

The J gene is TRBJ1-4, the V gene TRBV27; D call uncertain. CDR3 length: 15 residues. Trimming stripped 1 base from V and 0 bases from J, with 6 bases between. In germline, CDR1 is MNHEY, CDR2 SMNVEV (reference sequence). The CDR3 DNA reads as TGTGCCAGCAGTTTATATCCTGCAACTAATGAAAAACTGTTTTTT. Encoded protein: CASSLYPATNEKLFF.

V is TRBV27 and J is TRBJ2-7; 10 bases align to TRBD1. The V gene's germline CDR1 is MNHEY and CDR2 SMNVEV (reference sequence). Losses at the gene ends were 1 base for V and 2 bases for J; bases not matched to a gene: 2. This CDR3 is built from 15 residues. DNA of the CDR3: TGTGCCAGCAGTTTATGGACAGGGGGGGCCTACGAGCAGTACTTC. Its protein product is CASSLWTGGAYEQYF.

The chain couples TRBV7-9 to TRBJ1-1; no clear D gene. This CDR3 region has 16 residues. Trimming shortened V by 3 bases and J by 4 bases, and 18 bases separated the two germline ends. Germline V gene data show CDR1 as SEHNR and CDR2 as FQNEAQ (reference sequence). The CDR3 DNA reads TGTGCCAGCAGCTTTCCCGTGCGGCCACTGGGCACTGAAGCTTTCTTT. This sequence encodes CASSFPVRPLGTEAFF.

V is TRBV15 and J is TRBJ2-2; unclear D gene. CDR3 length equals 15 residues. CDR1 and CDR2 (germline): LNHNV, YYDKDF (reference sequence). V was shortened by 1 base and J by 6 bases, with 12 bases between the two germline ends. The CDR3 DNA is TGTGCCACCAGCAGAGGTGGGCTGCGCGCCGGGGAGCTGTTTTTT. Amino acid sequence: CATSRGGLRAGELFF. The full variable domain, in which reference TRBV15 and TRBJ2-2 provide the parts outside the CDR3, is DAMVIQNPRYQVTQFGKPVTLSCSQTLNHNVMYWYQQKSSQAPKLLFHYYDKDFNNEADTPDNFQSRRPNTSFCFLDIRSPGLGDTAMYLCATSRGGLRAGELFFGEGSRLTVL.

The CDR3 coding sequence is TGTGCCGCACACAAGGACAGGGACTACACCTTC. As protein: CAAHKDRDYTF. The genes are TRBV21-1 and TRBJ1-2; the table names TRBD1, a call not compared with the DNA. TRBV21-1 is assigned pseudogene status. The CDR3 totals 11 residues.

The J gene is TRBJ1-2, the V gene TRBV12-3 or TRBV12-4; D might be TRBD1 (6 bases). CDR3 length: 13 amino acids. V lost 11 bases and J 7 bases, leaving 20 bases between the germline ends. CDR3 loop: CALRGGSTGGYTF. DNA of the CDR3: TGTGCCCTGAGGGGGGGCAGTACGGGTGGCTACACCTTC.

The J gene is TRBJ1-6, the V gene TRBV13, with 7 bases fitting TRBD1. The CDR3 contains 14 residues. Trimming removed 2 bases from V and 9 bases from J; junction bases left unmatched: 4. CDR1 and CDR2 (germline): PRHDT, FYEKMQ (reference sequence). CDR3 in amino acids: CASSLMTGRSPLHF. The DNA of the CDR3 is TGTGCCAGCAGCTTAATGACAGGGCGTTCACCCCTCCACTTT.

The chain couples TRBV18 to TRBJ2-3; 16 bases fit TRBD2. V shed 1 base and J 6 bases; nucleotides not matched to a gene: 16. This CDR3 is 21 amino acids long. Germline-derived CDR1 and CDR2 are KGHSH and LQKENI. The CDR3 DNA reads TGTGCCAGCTCACCACGGAGGGGACTAGCGGGGGGGCAGAGGTCTCCCGATACGCAGTATTTT. This translates into CASSPRRGLAGGQRSPDTQYF.

The rearrangement joins TRBV29-1 to TRBJ1-2, with unresolved D. Germline CDR1 SQVTM, CDR2 ANQGSEA. V lost 0 bases, J lost 2 bases, and 7 bases lay in between. The CDR3 covers 13 residues. CDR3 sequence: CSVEEGGNYGYTF. In DNA, the CDR3 is TGCAGCGTTGAAGAAGGCGGGAACTATGGCTACACCTTC.

This sequence joins TRBV9 and TRBJ2-1; TRBD2 agrees at 8 bases. Germline assignment: CDR1 SGDLS and CDR2 YYNGEE. V was pared by 4 bases and J by 7 bases, with 13 bases of the junction left unmatched. This CDR3 has 16 residues. CDR3 DNA: TGTGCCAGCAGCCCTAGTATGGGGCGGGGGGCGAATGAGCAGTTCTTC. Translating it yields CASSPSMGRGANEQFF. Full variable domain (outside the CDR3, taken from reference TRBV9 and TRBJ2-1): DSGVTQTPKHLITATGQRVTLRCSPRSGDLSVYWYQQSLDQGLQFLIQYYNGEERAKGNILERFSAQQFPDLHSELNLSSLELGDSALYFCASSPSMGRGANEQFFGPGTRLTVL.

The CDR3 sequence is CASSLTGTSGGAAYEQYF. The DNA for the CDR3 is TGTGCCAGCAGCTTAACCGGGACTAGCGGGGGGGCGGCCTACGAGCAGTACTTC. The V call is TRBV7-3, the J call TRBJ2-7; 16 nucleotides match TRBD2. From germline, CDR1 is SGHTA and CDR2 FQGTGA. This CDR3 is 18 amino acids long. Germline trimming cut 0 bases from V and 2 bases from J; bases unmatched to any gene: 4. Full variable domain (rest looked up from reference TRBV7-3 and TRBJ2-7): GAGVSQTPSNKVTEKGKYVELRCDPISGHTALYWYRQSLGQGPEFLIYFQGTGAADDSGLPNDRFFAVRPEGSVSTLKIQRTERGDSAVYLCASSLTGTSGGAAYEQYFGPGTRLTVT.

The chain links TRBV15 to TRBJ2-6; 7 bases fit TRBD1. CDR1 and CDR2 (germline): LNHNV, YYDKDF (reference sequence). Trimming took 0 bases from V and 0 from J; bases not matched to a gene: 5. The CDR3 covers 18 residues. CDR3 nucleotide sequence: TGTGCCACCAGCAGAGAGCCAGGGGGATTCTCTGGGGCCAACGTCCTGACTTTC. Protein product: CATSREPGGFSGANVLTF. The variable domain in full, with the rest retrieved from reference TRBV15 and TRBJ2-6, is DAMVIQNPRYQVTQFGKPVTLSCSQTLNHNVMYWYQQKSSQAPKLLFHYYDKDFNNEADTPDNFQSRRPNTSFCFLDIRSPGLGDTAMYLCATSREPGGFSGANVLTFGAGSRLTVL.

The V call is TRBV19, the J call TRBJ2-2; D gene ambiguous. Germline values: CDR1 LNHDA, CDR2 SQIVND (reference sequence). CDR3 size: 14 residues. V was shortened by 7 bases and J by 0 bases, with 9 bases between the two germline ends. CDR3 loop: CASTSGTNTGELFF. The CDR3 DNA is TGTGCCAGTACGTCAGGAACGAACACCGGGGAGCTGTTTTTT.

The chain recombines TRBV5-5 with TRBJ1-3; D uncertain. Looked up from germline, CDR1 is SGHKS and CDR2 is YYEKEE (reference sequence). V was trimmed by 0 bases and J by 4 bases, leaving 11 bases between them. The CDR3 totals 15 residues. CDR3 in DNA: TGTGCCAGCAGCTTGGAGAGCACGTACGGAAACACCATATATTTT. The encoded protein is CASSLESTYGNTIYF. The whole variable domain, remainder taken from reference TRBV5-5 and TRBJ1-3, is DAGVTQSPTHLIKTRGQQVTLRCSPISGHKSVSWYQQVLGQGPQFIFQYYEKEERGRGNFPDRFSARQFPNYSSELNVNALLLGDSALYLCASSLESTYGNTIYFGEGSWLTVV.

The chain has TRBV4-1 and TRBJ2-7; a weak D match, TRBD2 (5 bases). Trimming took 0 bases from V and 3 from J, leaving 18 bases between them. The CDR3 spans 17 residues. Germline V gene data show CDR1 as MGHRA and CDR2 as YSYEKL. The CDR3 is CASSQDSGRDGDYEQYF. The CDR3 DNA follows: TGCGCCAGCAGCCAAGATTCCGGCCGGGATGGAGACTACGAGCAGTACTTC.

The genes are TRBV3-1 (or the pseudogene TRBV3-2) and TRBJ2-2, with TRBD1 identical over 12 bases. This CDR3 spans 19 amino acids. V was clipped by 5 bases and J by 2 bases; unmatched bases: 12. The germline CDR1 and CDR2 sequences are LGHDT and YNNKEL (reference sequence). The CDR3 sequence: CASSDTHRDRGLNTGELFF. For the CDR3, the DNA is TGTGCCAGCAGCGATACCCACCGGGACAGGGGGCTTAACACCGGGGAGCTGTTTTTT.

CDR3 loop: CASSTGTSGAQETQYF. In DNA, the CDR3 is TGTGCCAGTAGTACCGGGACTAGCGGGGCCCAAGAGACCCAGTACTTC. The rearrangement joins TRBV19 to TRBJ2-5; 13 nucleotides agree with TRBD2. CDR3 size: 16 residues. V shed 4 bases and J 1 base; nucleotides not matched to a gene: 3. Germline loops: CDR1 LNHDA, CDR2 SQIVND (reference sequence).

This sequence joins TRBV12-3 or TRBV12-4 and TRBJ2-7; D might be TRBD2 (5 bases). The CDR3 totals 11 residues. V gave up 6 bases and J gave up 6 bases, with 9 bases separating them. The CDR3 region is CASSLEGEQYF. The CDR3 nucleotides are TGTGCCAGCAGCCTAGAGGGCGAGCAGTACTTC.

The CDR3 nucleotides are TGTGCCAGCAGTACCCGACAGGGGAAGAACACCGGGGAGCTGTTTTTT. This translates into CASSTRQGKNTGELFF. The chain couples TRBV6-2 or TRBV6-3 to TRBJ2-2; 8 bases are a match to TRBD1. This CDR3 is built from 16 residues. Unmatched junction bases numbered 6, after V lost 5 bases and J lost 1 base. From germline, CDR1 is MNHEY and CDR2 SVGEGT.

The chain combines TRBV30 with TRBJ2-2, with 7 bases identical to TRBD1. CDR1 and CDR2 (germline): GTSNPN, SVGIG (reference sequence). J was trimmed by 0 bases and V by 8 bases; bases with no gene match: 18. This CDR3 is 18 amino acids long. The CDR3 coding sequence is TGTGCCGGGGCGGGTGGGACAGAGGGGCGTTCGAACACCGGGGAGCTGTTTTTT. This translates into CAGAGGTEGRSNTGELFF. The variable domain in full, with the rest retrieved from reference TRBV30 and TRBJ2-2, is SQTIHQWPATLVQPVGSPLSLECTVEGTSNPNLYWYRQAAGRGLQLLFYSVGIGQISSEVPQNLSASRPQDRQFILSSKKLLLSDSGFYLCAGAGGTEGRSNTGELFFGEGSRLTVL.

This chain connects TRBV3-1 (or the pseudogene TRBV3-2) to TRBJ1-3; unclear D gene. V was shortened by 4 bases and J by 5 bases, with 15 bases between the two germline ends. This CDR3 has 15 residues. CDR1 is LGHDT, CDR2 YNNKEL, per germline (reference sequence). CDR3 coding DNA: TGTGCCAGCAGCCCAGAGACTACCGGGAGAAACACCATATATTTT. Translated, it gives CASSPETTGRNTIYF.

The chain employs TRBV30 and TRBJ2-7, with D possibly being TRBD2 (6 bases). V lost 1 base, J lost 5 bases, and 15 bases lay in between. There are 14 residues in the CDR3. The germline CDR1 and CDR2 sequences are GTSNPN and SVGIG (reference sequence). CDR3 in amino acids: CAWSDPLSGDEQYF. CDR3 DNA sequence: TGTGCCTGGAGTGACCCCCTTTCGGGGGACGAGCAGTACTTC.

This clone was found a few times. The chain couples TRBV9 to TRBJ1-1; 11 positions agree with TRBD1. The trim removed 3 bases at V and 5 bases at J, leaving 9 bases unmatched. Germline values: CDR1 SGDLS, CDR2 YYNGEE. The CDR3 sequence is 16 residues long. CDR3 amino acids: CASSAWTGGLGTEAFF. The CDR3 region has the DNA TGTGCCAGCAGCGCTTGGACAGGGGGCTTGGGGACTGAAGCTTTCTTT.

This chain uses TRBV24-1 with TRBJ2-1, with 11 bases fitting TRBD2. The germline V gene encodes CDR1 KGHDR and CDR2 SFDVKD. J was trimmed by 2 bases and V by 3 bases; bases with no gene match: 2. This CDR3 is 16 amino acids long. CDR3 bases: TGTGCCACCAGTGATGAACTAGCGGGGGCCTACAATGAGCAGTTCTTC. Its protein is CATSDELAGAYNEQFF.

CDR3: CASSLRSTTGATNYGYTF. As DNA, the CDR3 is TGCGCCAGCAGCCTCCGTTCTACGACAGGGGCCACTAACTATGGCTACACCTTC. This chain joins TRBV5-1 and TRBJ1-2; 8 bases map to TRBD1. V shed 4 bases and J 0 bases; nucleotides not matched to a gene: 14. The CDR3 extends over 18 amino acids. Germline-derived CDR1 and CDR2 are SGHRS and YFSETQ.